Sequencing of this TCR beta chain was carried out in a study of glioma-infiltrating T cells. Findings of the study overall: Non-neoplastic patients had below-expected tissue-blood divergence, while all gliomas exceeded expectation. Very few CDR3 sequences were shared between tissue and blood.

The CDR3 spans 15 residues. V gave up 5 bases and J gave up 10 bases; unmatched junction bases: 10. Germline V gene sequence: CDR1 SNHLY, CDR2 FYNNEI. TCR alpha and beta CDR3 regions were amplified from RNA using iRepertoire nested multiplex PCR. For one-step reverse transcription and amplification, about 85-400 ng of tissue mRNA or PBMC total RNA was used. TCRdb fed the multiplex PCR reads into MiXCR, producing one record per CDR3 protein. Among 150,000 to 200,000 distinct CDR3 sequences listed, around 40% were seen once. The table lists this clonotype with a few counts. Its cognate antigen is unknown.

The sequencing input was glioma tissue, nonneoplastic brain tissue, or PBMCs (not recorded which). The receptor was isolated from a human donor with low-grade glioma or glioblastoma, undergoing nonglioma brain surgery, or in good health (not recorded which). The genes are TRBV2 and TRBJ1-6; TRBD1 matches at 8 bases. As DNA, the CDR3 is TGTGCCAGCAGTTCTCGGACAGGGTCTGGATCACCCCTCCACTTT. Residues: CASSSRTGSGSPLHF.